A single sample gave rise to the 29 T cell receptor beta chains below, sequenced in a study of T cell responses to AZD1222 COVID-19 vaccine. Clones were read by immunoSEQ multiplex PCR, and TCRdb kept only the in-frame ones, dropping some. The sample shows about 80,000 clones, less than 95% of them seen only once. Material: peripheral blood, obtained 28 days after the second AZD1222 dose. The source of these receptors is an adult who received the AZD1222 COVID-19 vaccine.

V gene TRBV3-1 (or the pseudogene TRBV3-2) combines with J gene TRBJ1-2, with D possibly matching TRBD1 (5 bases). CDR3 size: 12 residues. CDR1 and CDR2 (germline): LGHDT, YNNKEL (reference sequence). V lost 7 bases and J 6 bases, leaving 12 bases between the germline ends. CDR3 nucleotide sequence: TGTGCCAGCAATAGGGGATCGGATGGCTACACCTTC. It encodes CASNRGSDGYTF.

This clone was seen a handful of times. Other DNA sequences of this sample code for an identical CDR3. The CDR3: CASSLRGNTEAFF. Here the CDR3 DNA reads TGTGCCAGCAGTTTACGGGGGAACACTGAAGCTTTCTTT. The chain recombines TRBV12-3 or TRBV12-4 with TRBJ1-1; D not certain. The CDR3 runs to 13 residues. Trimming left V 2 bases short and J 1 base short, with 5 bases between.

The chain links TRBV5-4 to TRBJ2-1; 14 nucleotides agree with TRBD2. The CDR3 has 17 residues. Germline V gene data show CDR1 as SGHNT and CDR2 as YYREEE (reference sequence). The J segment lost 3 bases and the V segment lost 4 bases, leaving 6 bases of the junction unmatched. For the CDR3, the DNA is TGTGCCAGCAGCCGGGGACTAGCGGGAGCTGACTACAATGAGCAGTTCTTC. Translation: CASSRGLAGADYNEQFF.

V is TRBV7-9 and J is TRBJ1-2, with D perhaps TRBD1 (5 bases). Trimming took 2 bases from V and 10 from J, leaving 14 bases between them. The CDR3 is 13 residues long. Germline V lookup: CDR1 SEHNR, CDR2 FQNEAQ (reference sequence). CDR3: CASSLLVRVDYTF. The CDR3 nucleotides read TGTGCCAGCAGCTTATTGGTCAGGGTAGACTACACCTTC.

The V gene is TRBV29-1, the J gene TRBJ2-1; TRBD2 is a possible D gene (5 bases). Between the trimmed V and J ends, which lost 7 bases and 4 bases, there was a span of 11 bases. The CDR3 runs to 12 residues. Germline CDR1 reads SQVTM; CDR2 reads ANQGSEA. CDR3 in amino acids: CSAMDFYNEQFF. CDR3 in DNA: TGCAGCGCCATGGACTTTTACAATGAGCAGTTCTTC.

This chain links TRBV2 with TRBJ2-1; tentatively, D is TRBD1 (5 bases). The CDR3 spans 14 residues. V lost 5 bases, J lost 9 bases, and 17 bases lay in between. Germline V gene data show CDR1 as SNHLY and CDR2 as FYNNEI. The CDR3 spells CASSLRLQASEQFF. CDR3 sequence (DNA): TGTGCCAGCAGTCTCCGTCTACAGGCTAGTGAGCAGTTCTTC.

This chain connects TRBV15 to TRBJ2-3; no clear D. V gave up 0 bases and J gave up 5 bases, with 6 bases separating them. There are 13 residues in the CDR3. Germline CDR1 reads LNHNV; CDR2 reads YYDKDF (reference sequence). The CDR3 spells CATSRDLGDTQYF. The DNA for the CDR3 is TGTGCCACCAGCAGAGATTTGGGAGATACGCAGTATTTT.

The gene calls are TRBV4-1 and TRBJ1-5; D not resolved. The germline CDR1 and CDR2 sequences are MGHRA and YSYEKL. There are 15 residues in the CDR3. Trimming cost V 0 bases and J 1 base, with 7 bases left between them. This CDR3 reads CASSQDIVSNQPQHF. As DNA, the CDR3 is TGCGCCAGCAGCCAAGATATCGTAAGCAATCAGCCCCAGCATTTT.

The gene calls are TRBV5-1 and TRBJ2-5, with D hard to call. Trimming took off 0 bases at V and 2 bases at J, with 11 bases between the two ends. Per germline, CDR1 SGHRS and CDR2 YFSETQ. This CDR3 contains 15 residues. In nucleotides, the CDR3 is TGCGCCAGCAGCTTGGCTCGGCCGGTTCAAGAGACCCAGTACTTC. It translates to CASSLARPVQETQYF. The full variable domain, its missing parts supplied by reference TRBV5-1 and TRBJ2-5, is KAGVTQTPRYLIKTRGQQVTLSCSPISGHRSVSWYQQTPGQGLQFLFEYFSETQRNKGNFPGRFSGRQFSNSRSEMNVSTLELGDSALYLCASSLARPVQETQYFGPGTRLLVL.

CDR3 amino acids: CASSAQRWGGYEQYF. CDR3 sequence (DNA): TGTGCCAGCAGTGCTCAGCGATGGGGTGGGTACGAGCAGTACTTC. This sequence joins TRBV2 and TRBJ2-7, with D unclear. The germline V gene encodes CDR1 SNHLY and CDR2 FYNNEI. CDR3 length: 15 amino acids. Trimming cost V 4 bases and J 4 bases, with 17 bases left between them. Variable domain in full (rest from reference TRBV2 and TRBJ2-7): EPEVTQTPSHQVTQMGQEVILRCVPISNHLYFYWYRQILGQKVEFLVSFYNNEISEKSEIFDDQFSVERPDGSNFTLKIRSTKLEDSAMYFCASSAQRWGGYEQYFGPGTRLTVT.

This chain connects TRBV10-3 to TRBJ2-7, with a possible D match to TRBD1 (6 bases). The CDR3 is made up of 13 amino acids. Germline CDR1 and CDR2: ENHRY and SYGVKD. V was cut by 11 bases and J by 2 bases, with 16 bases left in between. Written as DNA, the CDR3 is TGTGCCTCGCACCGGGACATAGCCTACGAGCAGTACTTC. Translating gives CASHRDIAYEQYF.

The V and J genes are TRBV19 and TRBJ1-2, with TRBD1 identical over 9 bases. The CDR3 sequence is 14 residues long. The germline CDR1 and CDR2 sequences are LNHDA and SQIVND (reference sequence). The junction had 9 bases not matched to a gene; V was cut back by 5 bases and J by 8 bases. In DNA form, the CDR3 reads TGTGCCAGTAGTCCCCCAGGGACAGGGAAAGGCTACACCTTC. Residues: CASSPPGTGKGYTF.

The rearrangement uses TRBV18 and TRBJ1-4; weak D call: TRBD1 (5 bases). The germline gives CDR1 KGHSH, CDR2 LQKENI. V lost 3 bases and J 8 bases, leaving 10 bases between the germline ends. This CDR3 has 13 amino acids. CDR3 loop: CASSPDRGEKLFF. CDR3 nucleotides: TGTGCCAGCTCACCTGACAGAGGGGAAAAACTGTTTTTT.

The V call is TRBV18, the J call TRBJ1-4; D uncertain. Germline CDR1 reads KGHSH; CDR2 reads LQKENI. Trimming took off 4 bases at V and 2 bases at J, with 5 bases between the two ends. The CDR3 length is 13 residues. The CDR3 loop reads CASSRLTNEKLFF. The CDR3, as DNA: TGTGCCAGCTCACGACTGACTAATGAAAAACTGTTTTTT.

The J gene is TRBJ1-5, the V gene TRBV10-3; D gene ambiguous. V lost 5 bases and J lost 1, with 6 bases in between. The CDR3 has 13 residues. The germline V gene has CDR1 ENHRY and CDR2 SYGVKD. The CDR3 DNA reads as TGTGCCATCAGTCCCGGGAGCAATCAGCCCCAGCATTTT. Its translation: CAISPGSNQPQHF.

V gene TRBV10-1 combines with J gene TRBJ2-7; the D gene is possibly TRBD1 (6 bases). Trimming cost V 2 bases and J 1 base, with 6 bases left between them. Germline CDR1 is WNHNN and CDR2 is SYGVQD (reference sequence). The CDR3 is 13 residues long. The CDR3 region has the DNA TGCGCCAGCAGTGAGGGACAGTCCTACGAGCAGTACTTC. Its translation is CASSEGQSYEQYF.

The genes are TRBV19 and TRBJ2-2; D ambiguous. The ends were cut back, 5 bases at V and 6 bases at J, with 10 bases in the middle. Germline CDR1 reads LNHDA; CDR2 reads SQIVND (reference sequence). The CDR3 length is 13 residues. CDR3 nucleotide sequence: TGTGCCAGTAGTCCGGCGGTAGCCGGGGAGCTGTTTTTT. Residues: CASSPAVAGELFF. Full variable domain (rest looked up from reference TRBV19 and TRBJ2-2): DGGITQSPKYLFRKEGQNVTLSCEQNLNHDAMYWYRQDPGQGLRLIYYSQIVNDFQKGDIAEGYSVSREKKESFPLTVTSAQKNPTAFYLCASSPAVAGELFFGEGSRLTVL.

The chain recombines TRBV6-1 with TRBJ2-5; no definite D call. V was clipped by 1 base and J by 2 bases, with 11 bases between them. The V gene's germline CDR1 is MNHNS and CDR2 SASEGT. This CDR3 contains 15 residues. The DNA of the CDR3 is TGTGCCAGCAGTGAAGGTACAGTGAAGCAAGAGACCCAGTACTTC. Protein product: CASSEGTVKQETQYF.

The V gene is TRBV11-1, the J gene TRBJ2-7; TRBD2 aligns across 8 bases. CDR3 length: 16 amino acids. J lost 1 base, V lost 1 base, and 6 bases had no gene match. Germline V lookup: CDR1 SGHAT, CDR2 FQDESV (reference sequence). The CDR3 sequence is CASSLGGAGASYEQYF. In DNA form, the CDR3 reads TGTGCCAGCAGCTTAGGGGGAGCGGGAGCGTCCTACGAGCAGTACTTC.

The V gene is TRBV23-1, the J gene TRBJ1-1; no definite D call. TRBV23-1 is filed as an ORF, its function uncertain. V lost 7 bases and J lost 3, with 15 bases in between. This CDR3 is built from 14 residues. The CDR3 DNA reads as TGCGCCAGCACGATTGATCCGGGCGACACTGAAGCTTTCTTT. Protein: CASTIDPGDTEAFF.

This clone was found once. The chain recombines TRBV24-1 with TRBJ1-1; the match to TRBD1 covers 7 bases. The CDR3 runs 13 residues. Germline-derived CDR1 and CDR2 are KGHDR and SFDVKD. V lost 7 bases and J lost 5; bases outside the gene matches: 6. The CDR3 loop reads CATRDRSWTEAFF. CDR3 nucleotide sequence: TGTGCCACCAGGGACAGGTCCTGGACTGAAGCTTTCTTT.

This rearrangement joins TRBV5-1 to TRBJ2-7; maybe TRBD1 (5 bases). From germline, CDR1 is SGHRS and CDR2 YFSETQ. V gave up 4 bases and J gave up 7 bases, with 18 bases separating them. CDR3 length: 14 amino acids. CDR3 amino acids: CASSLLDKVGEQYF. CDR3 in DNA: TGCGCCAGCAGCCTTTTGGACAAGGTCGGAGAGCAGTACTTC.

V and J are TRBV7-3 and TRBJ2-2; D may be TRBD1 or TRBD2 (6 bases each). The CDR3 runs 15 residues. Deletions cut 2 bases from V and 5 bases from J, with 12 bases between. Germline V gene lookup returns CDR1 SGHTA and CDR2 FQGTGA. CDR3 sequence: CASSLGGGDTGELFF. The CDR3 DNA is TGTGCCAGCAGCTTAGGAGGGGGTGATACCGGGGAGCTGTTTTTT.

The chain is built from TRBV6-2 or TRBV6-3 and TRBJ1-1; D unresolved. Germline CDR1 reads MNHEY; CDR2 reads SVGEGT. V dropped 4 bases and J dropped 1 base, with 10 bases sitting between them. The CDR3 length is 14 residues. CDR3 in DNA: TGTGCCAGCAGTTTACACGGACCGAACACTGAAGCTTTCTTT. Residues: CASSLHGPNTEAFF.

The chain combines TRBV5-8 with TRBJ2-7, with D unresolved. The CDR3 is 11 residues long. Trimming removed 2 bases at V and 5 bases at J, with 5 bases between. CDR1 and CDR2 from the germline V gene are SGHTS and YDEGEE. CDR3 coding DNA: TGTGCCAGCAGCTTTCCAGACGAGCAGTACTTC. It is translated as CASSFPDEQYF.

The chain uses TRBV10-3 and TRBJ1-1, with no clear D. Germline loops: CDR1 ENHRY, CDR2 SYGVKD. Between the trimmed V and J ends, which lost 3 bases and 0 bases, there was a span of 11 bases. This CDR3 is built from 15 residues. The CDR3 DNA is TGTGCCATCAGTGACCAAAGGACCATGAACACTGAAGCTTTCTTT. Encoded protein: CAISDQRTMNTEAFF.

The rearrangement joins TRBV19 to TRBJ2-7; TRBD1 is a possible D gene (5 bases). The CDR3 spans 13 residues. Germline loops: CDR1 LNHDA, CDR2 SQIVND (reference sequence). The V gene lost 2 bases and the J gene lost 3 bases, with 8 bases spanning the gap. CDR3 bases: TGTGCCAGTAGTATAAGCAGGGACTACGAGCAGTACTTC. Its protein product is CASSISRDYEQYF.

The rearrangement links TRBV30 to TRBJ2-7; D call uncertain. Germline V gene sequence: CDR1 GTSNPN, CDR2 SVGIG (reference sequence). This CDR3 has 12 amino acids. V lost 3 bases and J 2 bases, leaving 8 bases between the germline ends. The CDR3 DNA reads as TGTGCCTGGAGCCCCCCGGCCTACGAGCAGTACTTC. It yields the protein CAWSPPAYEQYF.

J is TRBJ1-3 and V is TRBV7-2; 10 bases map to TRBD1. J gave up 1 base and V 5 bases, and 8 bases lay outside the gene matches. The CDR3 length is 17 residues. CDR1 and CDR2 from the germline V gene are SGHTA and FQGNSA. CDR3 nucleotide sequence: TGTGCCAGCAGCCACCGGGACAGGGGTAAGTCTGGAAACACCATATATTTT. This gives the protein CASSHRDRGKSGNTIYF.